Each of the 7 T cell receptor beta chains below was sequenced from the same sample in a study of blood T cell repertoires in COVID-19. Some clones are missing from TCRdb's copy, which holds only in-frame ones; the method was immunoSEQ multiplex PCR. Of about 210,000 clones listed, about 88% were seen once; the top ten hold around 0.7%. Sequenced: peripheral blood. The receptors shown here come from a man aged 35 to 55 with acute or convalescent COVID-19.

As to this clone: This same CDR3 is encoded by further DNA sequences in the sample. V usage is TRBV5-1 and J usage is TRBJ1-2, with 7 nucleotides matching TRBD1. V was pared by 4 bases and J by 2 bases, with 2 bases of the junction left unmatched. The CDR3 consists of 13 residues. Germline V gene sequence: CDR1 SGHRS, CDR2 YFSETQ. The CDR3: CASSPGQNYGYTF. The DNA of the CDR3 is TGCGCCAGCAGCCCGGGACAGAACTATGGCTACACCTTC.

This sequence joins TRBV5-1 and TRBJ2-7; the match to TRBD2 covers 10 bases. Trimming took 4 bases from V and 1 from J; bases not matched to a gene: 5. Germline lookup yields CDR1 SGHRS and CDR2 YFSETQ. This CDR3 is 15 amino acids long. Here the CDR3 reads CASSGLAGASYEQYF. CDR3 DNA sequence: TGCGCCAGCAGCGGGCTAGCGGGAGCTTCCTACGAGCAGTACTTC.

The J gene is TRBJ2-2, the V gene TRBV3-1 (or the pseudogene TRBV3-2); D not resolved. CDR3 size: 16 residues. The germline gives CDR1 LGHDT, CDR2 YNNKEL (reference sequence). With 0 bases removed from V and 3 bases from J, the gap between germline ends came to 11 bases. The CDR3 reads CASSQDLFPDTGELFF. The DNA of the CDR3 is TGTGCCAGCAGCCAAGATCTTTTCCCGGACACCGGGGAGCTGTTTTTT.

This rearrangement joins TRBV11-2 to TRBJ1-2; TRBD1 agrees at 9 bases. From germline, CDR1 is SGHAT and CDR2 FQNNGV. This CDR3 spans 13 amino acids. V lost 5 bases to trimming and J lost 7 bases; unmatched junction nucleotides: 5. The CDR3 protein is CASSRTGVGGYTF. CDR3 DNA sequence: TGTGCCAGCAGCCGGACAGGGGTTGGTGGCTACACCTTC.

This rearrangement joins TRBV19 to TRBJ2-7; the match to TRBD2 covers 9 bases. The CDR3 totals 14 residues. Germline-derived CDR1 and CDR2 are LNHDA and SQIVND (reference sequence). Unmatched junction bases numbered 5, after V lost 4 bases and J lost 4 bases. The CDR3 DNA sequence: TGTGCCAGTAGTAGCGGGAGGGCCAGATACGAGCAGTACTTC. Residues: CASSSGRARYEQYF.

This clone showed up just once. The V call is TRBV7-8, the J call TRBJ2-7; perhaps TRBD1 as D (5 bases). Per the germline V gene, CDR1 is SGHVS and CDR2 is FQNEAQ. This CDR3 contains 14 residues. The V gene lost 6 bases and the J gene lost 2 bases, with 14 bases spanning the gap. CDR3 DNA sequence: TGTGCCAGCAGAAGGGGCGGAGACCCCTACGAGCAGTACTTC. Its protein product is CASRRGGDPYEQYF.

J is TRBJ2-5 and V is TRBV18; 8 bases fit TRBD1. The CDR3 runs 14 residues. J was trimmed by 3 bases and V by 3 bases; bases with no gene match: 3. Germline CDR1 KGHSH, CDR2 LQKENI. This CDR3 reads CASSPATGEETQYF. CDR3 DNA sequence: TGTGCCAGCTCACCCGCGACAGGGGAAGAGACCCAGTACTTC.